This paragraph reports one TCR beta chain. Its specific antigen is unknown. One base away there is no much larger clone; base qualities are not given. The sample's time point, from its label and the paper: baseline before first vaccination. Vaccinee samples came from UK trials COV001 and COV002, including a single-blind randomized controlled phase 2/3 trial of AZD1222 (ChAdOx1 nCoV-19) in healthy adults. For TCRbeta chain sequencing, PBMC samples were collected from trial participants at day 0 and at day 28 after the second dose. The CDR3 regions of human TCRbeta chains were analyzed by immunosequencing. The published analysis was carried out like this. TCRs in the repertoires were matched against a reference library of SARS-CoV-2-specific TCRs that had been generated with the MIRA antigen-specificity platform. Breadth meant the fraction of unique TCRs that were SARS-CoV-2-associated, whereas depth meant the fraction of total T cells that were SARS-CoV-2-associated. Using the MIRA data, every spike-specific TCR was mapped to the spike region that the TCR reacted to and assigned to either a CD4 or a CD8 class. Log10-transformed breadth and depth values were compared by one-way ANOVA with Sidak's multiple comparisons tests. Sourced from immuneACCESS, this table was stored by TCRdb with only in-frame sequences that have V and J called. A share of the clones is absent; for the studies checked, an unresolved V gene accounts for under half, and the remainder has no known explanation. The V and J calls and clone size are taken from that table; D and trimming were inferred from the DNA. The sample data list 95,000 to 150,000 clones, and under 85% of these were observed just once. The ten top clones hold over 5.5% of the sample.

The sample is drawn from a study of T cell responses to AZD1222 COVID-19 vaccine (dated by TCRdb to about 2021). Study-wide context: Because spike-specific TCR depth and breadth did not differ between the two schedules, AZD1222 recipients who got a second dose at roughly 4 weeks were pooled with those who got a second dose at roughly 12 weeks. A total of about 230 trial participants underwent TCR sequencing, of whom 200 to 220 received two doses of AZD1222 and roughly 25 received two doses of the MenACWY control vaccine. Enrollment into the trials was organized by age into subgroups of 18-55, 56-69 and 70-plus years, and those subgroups contained roughly 150, 30 and 60 TCR-sequenced participants, respectively.

Via the germline V gene (reference sequence), CDR1 is MNHEY and CDR2 SMNVEV. The CDR3, cysteine through phenylalanine, is 13 amino acids long. Of the read, only the CDR3 DNA is kept; its 39 bases are in frame from base 1. Trimming removed 8 bases from V and 5 bases from J, leaving 15 bases between the germline ends. Broad study findings and their caveats: Reportedly, almost half of the unique spike-specific TCRs recognized epitopes lying outside the regions that are mutated in the B.1.351 and B.1.1.7 variants. After two AZD1222 doses, both the breadth and the depth of spike-specific TCRs were significantly higher than at day 0 and than in MenACWY recipients. No day 14 peak-response samples were available, so repertoires were characterized only after the peak T cell response. In the small 56-69-year group, the increase in depth fell short of significance, most likely because of low power. Conclusions about previously exposed vaccinees were limited because only six AZD1222 recipients were SARS-CoV-2 seropositive at baseline. Most participants were white British and females outnumbered males, and the authors suggested that clonal diversity may have been underestimated. Vaccine-associated CD4 TCRs spanned the whole spike protein, with dominant responses in regions 160-218 and 743-854.

The chain couples TRBV27 to TRBJ1-1; no D gene is confidently identified. The sequencing used peripheral blood, collected on day 0 of AZD1222 vaccination. This TCR was recovered from an adult in good health. The CDR3 has the sequence CASGAYVGTEAFF. The nucleotides read TGTGCCAGCGGAGCATACGTAGGGACTGAAGCTTTCTTT.